This T cell receptor beta chain was observed in a study of blood T cell repertoires in COVID-19. This CDR3 has 14 residues. Trimming stripped 10 bases from V and 5 bases from J, with 20 bases between. Germline V gene lookup returns CDR1 LNHDA and CDR2 SQIVND (reference sequence). Seattle's enrolled individuals joined amid active infection and were then monitored longitudinally. Authors' data handling: Reference gene primer amplification gave nucleated cell count estimates. The assay was immunoSEQ multiplex PCR, and TCRdb's table has in-frame clones only and misses some. The V and J calls and clone size are taken from that table; D and trimming were inferred from the DNA. The sample comprises about 280,000 clones, almost 90% of which are singletons, and roughly 12% rests with the top ten.

Sequencing used peripheral blood. This receptor was obtained from a woman aged 25-40 years with COVID-19, enrolled during active disease. The rearrangement uses TRBV19 and TRBJ2-5; D unclear. The CDR3 sequence is CATRSEQTKETQYF. DNA of the CDR3: TGTGCCACCCGCTCGGAGCAAACGAAGGAGACCCAGTACTTC.